This T cell receptor beta chain was sequenced for a study of early stage breast cancer tumors. This clone was seen a handful of times. Some clones are missing from TCRdb's copy, which holds only in-frame ones; the method was immunoSEQ multiplex PCR. The table includes about 48,000 clones, 83% detected once. Trimming shortened V by 2 bases and J by 3 bases, and 5 bases separated the two germline ends. The germline CDR1 and CDR2 sequences are SNHLY and FYNNEI. CDR3 length equals 12 residues. This clonotype was obtained from a person in their fifties with breast cancer. The chain recombines TRBV2 with TRBJ2-7, with D hard to call. The sequenced sample consisted of blood. The CDR3 DNA reads as TGTGCCAGCAGTGAACGCGGCTACGAGCAGTACTTC. Translating gives CASSERGYEQYF.